This entry is about one TCR beta chain. V lost 1 base and J 0 bases, leaving 12 bases between the germline ends. The CDR3 is 16 residues long. Germline lookup yields CDR1 SGHTA and CDR2 FQGNSA. One entry per CDR3 protein, called by TCRdb with MiXCR from the RT-PCR reads. Among about 540,000 distinct CDR3 sequences, approximately 24% were seen once, and the ten largest hold about 3%. This specimen comes from a study of response to subunit inactivated influenza vaccine. The sample was also reused in another study, on T cells expressing NK-cell markers. That work states: TCR beta cDNA was made by 5'RACE template switching with UMIs. TCR beta repertoires came from sorted CD3+CD56+NKG2C+, CD3+CD56+NKG2C- and CD3+CD56-NKG2C+ T cells. Seven of the eight sequenced donors were classified as HCMV-seropositive, and one was classified as seronegative. Dominant NKG2C+ clonotypes in roughly 6 donors made up roughly 1.0-7.0% of CD8+ T cells. In several donors, dominant clonotypes made up about 28.3-60.1% of CD3+CD56-NKG2C+ cells.

V and J are TRBV7-2 and TRBJ2-5; D gene unclear. Sequenced material: CD4+ T cells sorted from PBMCs, taken approximately 12 days after vaccination. The sequence derives from a man aged 45-65 years who received an inactivated influenza vaccine. The CDR3 protein is CASSLVPHGNQETQYF. The CDR3 nucleotides read TGTGCCAGCAGCTTAGTGCCTCACGGTAACCAAGAGACCCAGTACTTC. Full variable domain (remainder filled in from reference TRBV7-2 and TRBJ2-5): GAGVSQSPSNKVTEKGKDVELRCDPISGHTALYWYRQSLGQGLEFLIYFQGNSAPDKSGLPSDRFSAERTGGSVSTLTIQRTQQEDSAVYLCASSLVPHGNQETQYFGPGTRLLVL.